The 8 T cell receptor beta chains below come from one sample, sequenced in a study of OX40 agonist ivuxolimab in advanced cancers. The method was immunoSEQ multiplex PCR; TCRdb's version includes in-frame clones alone and lacks a portion of them. The data contain around 16,000 clones, around two thirds of them seen just once; the ten biggest clones take up approximately 8.4%. Sequences were derived from CD4+ or CD8+ T cells sorted from blood, sampled in a trial of the OX40 agonist ivuxolimab. These TCRs come from an adult with an advanced solid tumor such as melanoma, head and neck, liver or kidney cancer.

The rearrangement links TRBV7-3 to TRBJ2-3; D perhaps matches TRBD2 (5 bases). The CDR3 covers 15 residues. The ends were cut back, 4 bases at V and 6 bases at J, with 17 bases in the middle. CDR1 SGHTA and CDR2 FQGTGA come from the germline V gene. CDR3 nucleotides: TGTGCCAGCAGCTCCAGCGGATACCCGGGGGATACGCAGTATTTT. Translated: CASSSSGYPGDTQYF.

This clone was recorded a few times. The J gene is TRBJ1-2, the V gene TRBV7-8; TRBD1 might be the D (6 bases). In germline, CDR1 is SGHVS, CDR2 FQNEAQ. This CDR3 contains 14 residues. V was cut by 3 bases and J by 2 bases, with 10 bases left in between. The chain's CDR3 is CASSLTGNNYGYTF. The CDR3 DNA sequence: TGTGCCAGCAGCTTGACAGGCAACAACTATGGCTACACCTTC.

The table lists this clone with a few counts. V usage is TRBV6-5 and J usage is TRBJ2-1, with a weak D call TRBD2 (5 bases). Looked up from germline, CDR1 is MNHEY and CDR2 is SVGAGI. The germline V and J ends were trimmed by 6 bases and 4 bases, with 16 bases remaining between them. CDR3 length equals 15 residues. The CDR3 sequence: CASRNGLSPYNEQFF. The CDR3 nucleotides read TGTGCCAGCAGAAACGGACTCTCTCCTTACAATGAGCAGTTCTTC.

This clone was detected only a few times. The chain is built from TRBV7-2 and TRBJ2-3, with 7 bases aligning to TRBD2. Trimming at V came to 5 bases and at J to 1 base, leaving 6 bases not matched to a gene. Germline CDR1 is SGHTA and CDR2 is FQGNSA. This CDR3 has 15 residues. CDR3 sequence: CASSRLALGTDTQYF. DNA for the CDR3: TGTGCCAGCAGCCGACTAGCCTTGGGCACAGATACGCAGTATTTT.

J is TRBJ1-5 and V is TRBV11-2; TRBD1 might be the D (6 bases). Germline CDR1 reads SGHAT; CDR2 reads FQNNGV. The CDR3 is 15 residues long. Trimming pared 1 base from V and 7 bases from J, leaving 14 bases between. Here the CDR3 DNA reads TGTGCCAGCAGCTTAGGGGCGGGGGCTGGGCAGCCCCAGCATTTT. Its protein is CASSLGAGAGQPQHF.

This chain joins TRBV13 and TRBJ1-3; no firm D call. The CDR3 consists of 15 residues. The ends were cut back, 3 bases at V and 0 bases at J, with 9 bases in the middle. Germline loops: CDR1 PRHDT, CDR2 FYEKMQ (reference sequence). DNA of the CDR3: TGTGCCAGCAGCTTCGGACGGAGCTCTGGAAACACCATATATTTT. It codes for CASSFGRSSGNTIYF.

CDR3 sequence: CASSQDPSGANTGELFF. Here the CDR3 DNA reads TGCGCCAGCAGCCAAGATCCATCAGGGGCGAACACCGGGGAGCTGTTTTTT. The chain links TRBV4-3 to TRBJ2-2; D perhaps matches TRBD1 (6 bases). Germline CDR1 is LGHNA and CDR2 is YSLEER. V lost 0 bases and J 0 bases, leaving 11 bases between the germline ends. CDR3 length equals 17 residues.

This clone came up a few times. This chain links TRBV6-5 with TRBJ2-7, with a weak D call TRBD2 (6 bases). The CDR3 consists of 15 residues. Trimming pared 2 bases from V and 2 bases from J, leaving 13 bases between. Germline assignment: CDR1 MNHEY and CDR2 SVGAGI. CDR3 sequence (DNA): TGTGCCAGCAGTTACGATGGCGGGGCAACCTACGAGCAGTACTTC. It specifies CASSYDGGATYEQYF.